The source of this T cell receptor (beta chain) is a study of blood T cell repertoires in COVID-19. The overall study: Italy, Spain and the United States were the sources of the convalescent and acute COVID-19 samples. The analysed material was cDNA or gDNA that came from T cells, B-cell-depleted T cells, or PBMCs.

The V gene end was trimmed by 6 bases and the J gene end by 2 bases; junction bases not matched to a gene: 8. The CDR3 has 16 residues. Looked up from germline, CDR1 is SGHRS and CDR2 is YFSETQ. Authors' analysis steps: Reference gene primer amplification in the assay estimated nucleated cell counts. Only in-frame clones appear in the TCRdb table, and some are missing; sequencing was by immunoSEQ multiplex PCR. Clonal size and the V and J genes are those of that table, whereas D and trimming came from the DNA. The sample shows approximately 150,000 clones, approximately 79% of them seen only once. Seattle patients were enrolled during active infection and followed longitudinally.

Sequencing was done on a sample of peripheral blood. This sequence originates from a woman aged 55-69 years with COVID-19, enrolled during active disease. J is TRBJ1-1 and V is TRBV5-1; TRBD1 matches 12 bases. As DNA, the CDR3 is TGCGCCAGCACCTTCGGGACAGGGGGCCTAAACACTGAAGCTTTCTTT. It encodes CASTFGTGGLNTEAFF.